Listed here is a single T cell receptor beta chain. These data originate in a study of T cell responses to AZD1222 COVID-19 vaccine. The CDR3 is made up of 15 amino acids. The trim removed 6 bases at V and 2 bases at J, leaving 9 bases unmatched. Looked up from germline, CDR1 is MNHEY and CDR2 is SVGEGT. Repertoires were generated with immunoSEQ multiplex PCR, while TCRdb's copy carries only in-frame clones and drops some. The table shows about 87,000 clones, with around 87% occurring only once. Sample: peripheral blood, taken on day 0 of AZD1222 vaccination. This sequence originates from an adult in good health. The gene calls are TRBV6-2 or TRBV6-3 and TRBJ1-2; TRBD1 aligns across 7 bases. This chain's CDR3 is CASSLQGRQNYGYTF. For the CDR3, the DNA is TGTGCCAGCAGCTTACAGGGGCGACAGAACTATGGCTACACCTTC.